This T cell receptor beta chain appears in the sequencing data of a study of blood T cells in healthy people across ages. This clonotype has only a few counts. Its antigen is currently unknown. Findings and caveats of the study: Measured against age, TCR beta diversity per million T cells decreased in a roughly linear manner. Diversity estimates drawn from one million T cells were deemed underestimates. Both higher diversity and more naive CD4+ cells marked long-lived donors when set against aged donors. A strong correlation was seen between TCR beta diversity and naive T cell percentage.

The CDR3 consists of 13 residues. Germline V gene data show CDR1 as ENHRY and CDR2 as SYGVKD. V was clipped by 4 bases and J by 5 bases; unmatched bases: 3. Using a J-beta primer mix together with a sample-barcoded 5' primer, a second PCR was run for roughly 7 to 11 cycles. Each CDR3 protein gets one entry after TCRdb re-called the 5' RACE reads with MiXCR. The table has more than 700,000 distinct CDR3 sequences, roughly 53% seen once. Sequencing was carried out using blood. This clonotype was sampled from a man at least 80 years old in good health. The V and J genes are TRBV10-3 and TRBJ2-5, with 8 bases aligning to TRBD1. This chain's CDR3 is CAISGDRRETQYF. In DNA, the CDR3 is TGTGCCATCAGTGGGGACAGGCGGGAGACCCAGTACTTC.